Listed below are T cell receptor beta chains from one sample, sequenced in a study of cytomegalovirus exposure and HLA in healthy donors. Profiling relied on immunoSEQ multiplex PCR, and the TCRdb table lists in-frame clones only, not all of them. This sample has 130,000 to 150,000 clones; about 82% occur once, and the top ten carry approximately 2%. Sequencing was performed on PBMCs. These receptors were obtained from a man aged 25 to 45 in good health and CMV-seronegative. Both conserved end residues are part of each CDR3. D genes are given only for firm matches.

>TRBJ1-1|13|TRBD1|TRBV29-1
TGCAGCGACGGTAGGGGGCCAGGAACTGAAGCTTTCTTT
CSDGRGPGTEAFF
>TRBJ2-7|13|.|TRBV28
TGTGCCAGCAGACGGACAGCTTCCTACGAGCAGTACTTC
CASRRTASYEQYF
>TRBJ2-7|14|.|TRBV15
TGTGCCACTAGCCTCGGTTGGAGCTCCTACGAGCAGTACTTC
CATSLGWSSYEQYF
>TRBJ2-1|16|.|TRBV11-3
TGTGCCAGCAGCTTAGGAAGGGGGAGCTCCTACAATGAGCAGTTCTTC
CASSLGRGSSYNEQFF
>TRBJ2-7|15|.|TRBV6-6
TGTGCCAGCACCAACGGAGGGCCCTCGTCCTACGAGCAGTACTTC
CASTNGGPSSYEQYF
>TRBJ1-1|12|.|TRBV28
TGTGCCAGCAGCCCCGAGAGGGTCGAAGCTTTCTTT
CASSPERVEAFF
>TRBJ2-7|12|.|TRBV5-6
TGTGCCAGCAGCTCCGGTTTGCCCGAGCAGTACTTC
CASSSGLPEQYF
>TRBJ1-2|12|TRBD1|TRBV6-5
TGTGCCAGCAGGTCCGGGACAGCGAACTACACCTTC
CASRSGTANYTF
>TRBJ2-1|15|.|TRBV5-1
TGCGCCAGCAGCCTCGGGTTGGGGGAGGACAATGAGCAGTTCTTC
CASSLGLGEDNEQFF
>TRBJ2-5|14|TRBD1|TRBV5-1
TGCGCCAGCAGCAACGGACAGGTGGGAGAGACCCAGTACTTC
CASSNGQVGETQYF